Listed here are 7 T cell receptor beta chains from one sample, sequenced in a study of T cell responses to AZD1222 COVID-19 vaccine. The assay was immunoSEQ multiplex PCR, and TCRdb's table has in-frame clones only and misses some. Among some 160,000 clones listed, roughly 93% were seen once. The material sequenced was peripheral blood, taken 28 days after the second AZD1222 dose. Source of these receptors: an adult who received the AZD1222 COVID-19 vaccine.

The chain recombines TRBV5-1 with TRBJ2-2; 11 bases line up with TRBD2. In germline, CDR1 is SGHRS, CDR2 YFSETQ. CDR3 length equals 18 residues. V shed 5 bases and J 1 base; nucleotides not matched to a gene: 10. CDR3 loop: CASRLRLAGRGNTGELFF. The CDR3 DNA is TGCGCCAGCAGGTTGAGACTAGCGGGAAGGGGGAACACCGGGGAGCTGTTTTTT.

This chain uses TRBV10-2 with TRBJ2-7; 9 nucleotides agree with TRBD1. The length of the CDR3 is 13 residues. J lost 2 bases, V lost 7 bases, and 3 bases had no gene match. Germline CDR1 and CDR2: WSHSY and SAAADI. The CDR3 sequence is CASTGQGPYEQYF. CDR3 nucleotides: TGCGCCAGCACGGGACAGGGCCCCTACGAGCAGTACTTC.

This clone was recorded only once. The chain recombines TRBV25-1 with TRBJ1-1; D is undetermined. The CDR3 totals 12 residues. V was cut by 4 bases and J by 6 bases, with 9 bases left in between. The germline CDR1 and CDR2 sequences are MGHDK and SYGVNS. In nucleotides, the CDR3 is TGTGCCAGCAGTGGATCGTGGGCTGAAGCTTTCTTT. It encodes CASSGSWAEAFF.

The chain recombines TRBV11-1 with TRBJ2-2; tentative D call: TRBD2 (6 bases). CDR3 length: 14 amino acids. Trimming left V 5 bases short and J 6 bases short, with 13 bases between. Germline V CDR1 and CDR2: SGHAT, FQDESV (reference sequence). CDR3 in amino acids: CASSPLGGSGELFF. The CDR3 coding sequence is TGTGCCAGCAGCCCCCTTGGAGGGTCCGGGGAGCTGTTTTTT. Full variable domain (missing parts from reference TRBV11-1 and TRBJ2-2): EAEVAQSPRYKITEKSQAVAFWCDPISGHATLYWYRQILGQGPELLVQFQDESVVDDSQLPKDRFSAERLKGVDSTLKIQPAELGDSAMYLCASSPLGGSGELFFGEGSRLTVL.

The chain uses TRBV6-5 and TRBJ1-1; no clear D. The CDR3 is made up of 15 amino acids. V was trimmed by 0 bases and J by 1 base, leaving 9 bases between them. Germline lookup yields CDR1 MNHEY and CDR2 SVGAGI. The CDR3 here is CASSYSGRRNTEAFF. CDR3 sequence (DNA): TGTGCCAGCAGTTACTCGGGCAGGAGGAACACTGAAGCTTTCTTT.

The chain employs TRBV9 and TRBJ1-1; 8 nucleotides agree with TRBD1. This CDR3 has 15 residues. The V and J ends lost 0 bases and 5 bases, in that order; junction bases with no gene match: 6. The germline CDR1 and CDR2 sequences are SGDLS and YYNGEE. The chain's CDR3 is CASSVEGQGATEAFF. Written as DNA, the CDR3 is TGTGCCAGCAGCGTAGAAGGGCAGGGGGCAACTGAAGCTTTCTTT.

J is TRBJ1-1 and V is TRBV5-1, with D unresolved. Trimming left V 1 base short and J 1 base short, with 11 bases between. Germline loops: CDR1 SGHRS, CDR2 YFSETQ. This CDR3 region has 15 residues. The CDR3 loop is CASSLTTARNTEAFF. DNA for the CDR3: TGCGCCAGCAGCTTGACAACAGCCCGGAACACTGAAGCTTTCTTT.